A few counts support the clone carrying this T cell receptor (beta chain). Its antigen is as yet unknown. The entry originates in a study of blood T cells in healthy people across ages. Study-level points and caveats: Long-lived and aged donors differed, with more naive CD4+ cells and higher diversity in the long-lived. Across samples, TCR beta diversity tracked strongly with naive T cell percentage.

Alongside a J-beta primer mix, a sample-barcoded 5' primer served in a second PCR lasting about 7 to 12 cycles. From the 5' RACE reads, TCRdb called clonotypes with MiXCR, one entry per CDR3 protein. The sample contains approximately 1,700,000 distinct CDR3 sequences, about two fifths of which appear only once. This CDR3 region has 15 residues. The J segment lost 1 base and the V segment lost 4 bases, leaving 6 bases of the junction unmatched. The V gene's germline CDR1 is SEHNR and CDR2 FQNEAQ (reference sequence). The chain links TRBV7-9 to TRBJ1-1; the match to TRBD1 covers 7 bases. Source material: blood. This receptor was obtained from a human donor in good health. In nucleotides, the CDR3 is TGTGCCAGCAGCTCCAACAGGGGCCCGAACACTGAAGCTTTCTTT. Translated, it gives CASSSNRGPNTEAFF.